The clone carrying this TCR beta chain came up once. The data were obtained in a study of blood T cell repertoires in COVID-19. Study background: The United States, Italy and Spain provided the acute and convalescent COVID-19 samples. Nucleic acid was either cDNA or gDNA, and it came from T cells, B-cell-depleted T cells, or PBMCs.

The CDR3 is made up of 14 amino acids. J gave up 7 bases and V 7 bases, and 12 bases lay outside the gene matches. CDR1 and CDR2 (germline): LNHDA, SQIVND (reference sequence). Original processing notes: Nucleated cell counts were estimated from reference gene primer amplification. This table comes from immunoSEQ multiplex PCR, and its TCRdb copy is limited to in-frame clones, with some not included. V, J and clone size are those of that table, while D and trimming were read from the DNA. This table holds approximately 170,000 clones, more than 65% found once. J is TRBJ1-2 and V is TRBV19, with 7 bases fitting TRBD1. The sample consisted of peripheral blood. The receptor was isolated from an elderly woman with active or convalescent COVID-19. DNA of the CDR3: TGTGCCAGTAAAATGGGACAGAAGGTGGGTGGCTACACCTTC. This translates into CASKMGQKVGGYTF.